The present entry profiles one TCR beta chain with its context. The data stem from a study of T cell responses to AZD1222 COVID-19 vaccine. Data came from immunoSEQ multiplex PCR; TCRdb stores just in-frame clones and leaves some out. The data show about 100,000 clones, 75% to 95% seen once. This specimen consisted of peripheral blood, obtained on day 0 of AZD1222 vaccination. This clonotype was sampled from an adult in good health.

The CDR3 is CASSSQGWEQYF. The CDR3 DNA reads as TGCGCCAGCAGCTCACAGGGTTGGGAGCAGTACTTC. The chain carries TRBV5-1 and TRBJ2-7, with D possibly matching TRBD1 (6 bases). With 3 bases removed from V and 7 bases from J, the gap between germline ends came to 11 bases. This CDR3 has 12 amino acids. From germline, CDR1 is SGHRS and CDR2 YFSETQ.